The present entry profiles one T cell receptor (beta chain) with its context. Method: immunoSEQ multiplex PCR; TCRdb's copy keeps in-frame clones and lacks some. This table holds 50,000 to 75,000 clones, about 90% found once. V was clipped by 4 bases and J by 2 bases; unmatched bases: 5. The germline V gene has CDR1 LGHDT and CDR2 YNNKEL (reference sequence). The CDR3 is 16 residues long. This entry is derived from a study of blood T cell repertoires in COVID-19. For the study at large: T cells, B-cell-depleted T cells, or PBMCs supplied cDNA or gDNA.

The chain joins TRBV3-1 (or the pseudogene TRBV3-2) to TRBJ2-5; 12 bases map to TRBD2. The specimen sequenced was peripheral blood. The receptor was derived from an elderly man in a cohort sampled during active COVID-19. The CDR3 protein is CASSPSGTSGQETQYF. The CDR3 DNA follows: TGTGCCAGCAGCCCGTCCGGGACTAGCGGGCAAGAGACCCAGTACTTC.